This T cell receptor (beta chain) was sequenced in a study of identical twins. A universal primer site came from template switching; cDNA carried unique molecular identifiers. MiXCR, run by TCRdb on the 5' RACE reads, gives a single entry per CDR3 protein. The sample records approximately 680,000 distinct CDR3 sequences, about 7% being singletons. J was trimmed by 6 bases and V by 1 base; bases with no gene match: 6. The germline V gene encodes CDR1 LGHDT and CDR2 YNNKEL (reference sequence). The CDR3 contains 17 residues. About this clonotype itself: Its target is unknown.

Study-wide results and limits: The degree of excess twin sharing was weaker in beta out-of-frame sequences. The study drew conclusions from cross-sectional statistical analysis, not from following the same donors. Invariant MAIT and iNKT cells could partly confound zero-insertion analyses.

The sample was also reused in another study, on yellow fever vaccine responses in identical twins.

The specimen sequenced was PBMCs. This clonotype originated in a woman aged 18-29 years in good health. The rearrangement uses TRBV3-1 and TRBJ2-1, with 13 bases that match TRBD2. In nucleotides, the CDR3 is TGTGCCAGCAGCCAAGGGGGACTAGCGGGGAGGGGCAATGAGCAGTTCTTC. It specifies CASSQGGLAGRGNEQFF.